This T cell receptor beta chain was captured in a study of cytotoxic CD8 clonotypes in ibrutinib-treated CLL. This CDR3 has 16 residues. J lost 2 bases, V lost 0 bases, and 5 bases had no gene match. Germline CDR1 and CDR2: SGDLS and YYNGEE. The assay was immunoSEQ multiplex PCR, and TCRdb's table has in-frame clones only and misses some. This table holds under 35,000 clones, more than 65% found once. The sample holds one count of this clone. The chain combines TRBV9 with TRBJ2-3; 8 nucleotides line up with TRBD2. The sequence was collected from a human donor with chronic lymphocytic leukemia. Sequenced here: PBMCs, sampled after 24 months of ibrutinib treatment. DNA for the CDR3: TGTGCCAGCAGCGTAGCGGCGGGGGGTGACACAGATACGCAGTATTTT. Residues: CASSVAAGGDTDTQYF. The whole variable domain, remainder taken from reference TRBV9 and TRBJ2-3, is DSGVTQTPKHLITATGQRVTLRCSPRSGDLSVYWYQQSLDQGLQFLIQYYNGEERAKGNILERFSAQQFPDLHSELNLSSLELGDSALYFCASSVAAGGDTDTQYFGPGTRLTVL.